This T cell receptor beta chain comes out of a study of shared clonotypes between healthy human individuals. On this clone itself: What it recognizes is unknown.

Study-level findings and limits: Rarefaction indicated that sorted-subset sequencing remained incomplete although depth was large.

The CDR3 spans 16 residues. Germline-derived CDR1 and CDR2 are MNHEY and SMNVEV (reference sequence). V dropped 4 bases and J dropped 2 bases, with 16 bases sitting between them. Terminally differentiated effector memory CD45RA+ cells were excluded from the naive CD8 cells, which were CD45RO-negative and positively selected for CCR7. Produced via immunoSEQ multiplex PCR; TCRdb's table is partial and in-frame only. The sample lists under 850,000 clones, over 90% seen once, with around 24% in the top ten. The chain uses TRBV27 and TRBJ2-3, with a possible D match to TRBD2 (6 bases). Sequencing was carried out using naive CD8+ T cells sorted from blood. The TCR was taken from a man aged 25 to 40 in good health. The chain's CDR3 is CASSSELAGTTDTQYF. DNA for the CDR3: TGTGCCAGCAGTTCCGAGCTCGCGGGAACCACAGATACGCAGTATTTT.